This T cell receptor (beta chain) was found in a study of blood T cell repertoires in COVID-19. Study at large: T cells, B-cell-depleted T cells, or PBMCs provided the cDNA or gDNA that served as material.

CDR3 size: 16 residues. Germline V CDR1 and CDR2: SGHAT, FQNNGV. Trimming pared 2 bases from V and 5 bases from J, leaving 19 bases between. The repertoire was sequenced with immunoSEQ multiplex PCR; TCRdb's copy has only in-frame clones and lacks some. The sample includes hundreds of thousands of clones, 87% seen only once; the top ten take less than 15%. The receptor comes from a woman between 18 and 30 years old who had recovered from COVID-19. This sequence joins TRBV11-2 and TRBJ2-7; possible D gene TRBD2, 6 bases. The sequencing sample was made of peripheral blood. The CDR3 DNA follows: TGTGCCAGCAGCTTATCGGACGCGGGACGATATGACGAGCAGTACTTC. Its protein product is CASSLSDAGRYDEQYF.